The 5 T cell receptor beta chains reported below all come from one sample, sequenced in a study of blood T cell repertoires in COVID-19. The repertoire was sequenced with immunoSEQ multiplex PCR; TCRdb's copy has only in-frame clones and lacks some. In the table there are 150,000 to 200,000 clones, over 75% of which are singletons. The sequenced material came from peripheral blood. Every receptor here comes from a woman of 80 years or more with active or convalescent COVID-19.

The chain recombines TRBV3-1 (or the pseudogene TRBV3-2) with TRBJ2-5, with D possibly matching TRBD2 (5 bases). Trimming shortened V by 5 bases and J by 4 bases, and 14 bases separated the two germline ends. The CDR3 is 14 amino acids. Germline-derived CDR1 and CDR2 are LGHDT and YNNKEL (reference sequence). CDR3 in DNA: TGTGCCAGCAGCTCCAATGTGAGGGCAGAGACCCAGTACTTC. As protein: CASSSNVRAETQYF.

The CDR3 spells CASSLFSFAGGSNYGYTF. The CDR3 DNA follows: TGTGCCAGCAGCTTATTTTCCTTTGCAGGGGGGTCTAACTATGGCTACACCTTC. The gene calls are TRBV7-3 and TRBJ1-2; TRBD1 matches 7 bases. Germline values: CDR1 SGHTA, CDR2 FQGTGA. The CDR3 contains 18 residues. V lost 2 bases and J lost 0; bases outside the gene matches: 12.

V gene TRBV5-1 combines with J gene TRBJ2-4; 9 nucleotides line up with TRBD2. The V gene end was trimmed by 4 bases and the J gene end by 5 bases; junction bases not matched to a gene: 4. The germline gives CDR1 SGHRS, CDR2 YFSETQ. The CDR3 is 14 residues long. Here the CDR3 DNA reads TGCGCCAGCAGCCTGCGGGGGGGCCAAAACATTCAGTACTTC. Translated: CASSLRGGQNIQYF. The whole variable domain, remainder taken from reference TRBV5-1 and TRBJ2-4, is KAGVTQTPRYLIKTRGQQVTLSCSPISGHRSVSWYQQTPGQGLQFLFEYFSETQRNKGNFPGRFSGRQFSNSRSEMNVSTLELGDSALYLCASSLRGGQNIQYFGAGTRLSVL.

In DNA form, the CDR3 reads TGTGCCAGCAGCGTAGAACCGGGTCCTGGAAACACCATATATTTT. Residues: CASSVEPGPGNTIYF. The rearrangement joins TRBV9 to TRBJ1-3; D gene uncertain. This CDR3 is 15 amino acids long. Trimming took off 0 bases at V and 2 bases at J, with 9 bases between the two ends. The germline V gene has CDR1 SGDLS and CDR2 YYNGEE. Complete variable domain (other parts from reference TRBV9 and TRBJ1-3): DSGVTQTPKHLITATGQRVTLRCSPRSGDLSVYWYQQSLDQGLQFLIQYYNGEERAKGNILERFSAQQFPDLHSELNLSSLELGDSALYFCASSVEPGPGNTIYFGEGSWLTVV.

The V and J genes are TRBV6-1 and TRBJ2-7, with D tentatively TRBD1 (6 bases). The ends were cut back, 4 bases at V and 3 bases at J, with 19 bases in the middle. Germline-derived CDR1 and CDR2 are MNHNS and SASEGT. The CDR3 spans 16 residues. The CDR3 region has the DNA TGTGCCAGCAGTGCGTCAAACAGGGCCCTAATCTACGAGCAGTACTTC. Translation: CASSASNRALIYEQYF.